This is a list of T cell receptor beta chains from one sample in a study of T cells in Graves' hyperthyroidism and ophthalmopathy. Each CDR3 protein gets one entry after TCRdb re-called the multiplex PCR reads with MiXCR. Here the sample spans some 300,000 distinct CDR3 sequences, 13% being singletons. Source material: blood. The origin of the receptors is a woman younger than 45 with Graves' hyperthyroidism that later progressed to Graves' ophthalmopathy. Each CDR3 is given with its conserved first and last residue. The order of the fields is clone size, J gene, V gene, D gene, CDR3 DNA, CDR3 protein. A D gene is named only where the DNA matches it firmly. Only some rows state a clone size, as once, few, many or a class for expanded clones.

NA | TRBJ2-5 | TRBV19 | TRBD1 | TGTGCCAGTACCCCGGGACAGGGGGCTTGGACCCAGTACTTC | CASTPGQGAWTQYF
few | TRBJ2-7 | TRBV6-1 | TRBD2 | TGTGCCAGCAACTTACAGCGGGAGAGTTGCGAGCAGTACTTC | CASNLQRESCEQYF
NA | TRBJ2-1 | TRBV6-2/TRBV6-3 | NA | TGTGCCAGCATCTCTATTGGAAATGAGCAGTTCTTC | CASISIGNEQFF
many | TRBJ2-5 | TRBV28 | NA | TGTGCCAGCAGTTACCGGGTCGGCACAGGAACGGAGACCCAGTACTTC | CASSYRVGTGTETQYF
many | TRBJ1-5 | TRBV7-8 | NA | TGTGCCAGCAGCTTAGGGGATAGCTCGCCCCAGCATTTT | CASSLGDSSPQHF
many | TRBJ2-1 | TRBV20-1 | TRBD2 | TGCAGTGCTGCCCCCCCCGGTCTAGCGGGAGTTAATGAGCAGTTCTTC | CSAAPPGLAGVNEQFF
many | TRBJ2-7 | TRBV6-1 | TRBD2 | TGTGCCAGCAGTTCCCTGGACGGCGGGAGAACTCCCCACGAGCAGTACTTC | CASSSLDGGRTPHEQYF
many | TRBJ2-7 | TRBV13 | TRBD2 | TGTGCCAGCAGCCTACGGTTGACTAGCGGGAGCTACGAGCAGTACTTC | CASSLRLTSGSYEQYF
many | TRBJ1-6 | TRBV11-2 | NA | TGTGCCAGCAGCTTATTCCAGAATAATTCACCCCTCCACTTT | CASSLFQNNSPLHF
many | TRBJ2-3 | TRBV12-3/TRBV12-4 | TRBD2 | TGTGCCAGCAGTTTACAGGGACTAGGGACCACAGATACGCAGTATTTT | CASSLQGLGTTDTQYF
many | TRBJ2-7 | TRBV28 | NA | TGTGCCAGCAGTATTAGGGGGGGACTATCACGCGAGCAGTACTTC | CASSIRGGLSREQYF
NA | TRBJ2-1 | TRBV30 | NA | TGTGCCTGGAGTGACTCCTACAATGAGCAGTTCTTC | CAWSDSYNEQFF
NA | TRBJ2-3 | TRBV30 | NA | TGTGCCTGGAGTCCAGGGACCTCCCCCACAGATACGCAGTATTTT | CAWSPGTSPTDTQYF
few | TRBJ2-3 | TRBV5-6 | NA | TGTGCCAGCAGCTTGTTCTGGGTCGAAGTTGCAGGGGGGACCGATACGCAGTATTTT | CASSLFWVEVAGGTDTQYF
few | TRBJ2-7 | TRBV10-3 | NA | TGTGCCATCAGTTCGGGATCCGAGCAGTACTTC | CAISSGSEQYF
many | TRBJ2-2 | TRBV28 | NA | TGTGCCAGCAGTTTAAGATCCTCGAACACCGGGGAGCTGTTTTTT | CASSLRSSNTGELFF
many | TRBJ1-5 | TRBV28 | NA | TGTGCCAGCAGTTTAGATAGGGGGGACTTGGAGGCCCAGCATTTT | CASSLDRGDLEAQHF
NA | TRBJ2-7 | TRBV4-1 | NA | TGCGCCAGCAGCCCGCGGAACCGGCCCTACGAGCAGTACTTC | CASSPRNRPYEQYF
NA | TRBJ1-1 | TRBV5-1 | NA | TGCGCCAGCAGCTTGACGAGTCGGTCTATGAACACTGAAGCTTTCTTT | CASSLTSRSMNTEAFF
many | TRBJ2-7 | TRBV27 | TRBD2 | TGTGCCAGCAGTTTAGTCGGGGAGGGGAACTACGAGCAGTACTTC | CASSLVGEGNYEQYF
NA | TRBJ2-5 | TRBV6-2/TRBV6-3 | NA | TGTGCCAGCACTTTTGGGAGTTTTCGGGAGACCCAGTACTTC | CASTFGSFRETQYF
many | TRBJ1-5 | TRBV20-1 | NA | TGCAGTGCTAGAGAAGGACAAACAGGGTACTTAGGCAATCAGCCCCAGCATTTT | CSAREGQTGYLGNQPQHF
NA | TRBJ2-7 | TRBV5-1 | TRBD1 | TGCGCCAGCAGCTTGACGCGACAGGGCCACGAGCAGTACTTC | CASSLTRQGHEQYF
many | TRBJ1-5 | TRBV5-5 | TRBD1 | TGTGCCAGCAGCTCTGTACAGGGGGTCCAGCCCCAGCATTTT | CASSSVQGVQPQHF
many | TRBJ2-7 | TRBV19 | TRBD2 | TGTGCCAGTAGTTCGACTAGCGGGACAGCGGTGCAGTACTTC | CASSSTSGTAVQYF
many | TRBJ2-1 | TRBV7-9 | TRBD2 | TGTGCCAGCAGCAGTAGCGGGAGGGCGAATGAGCAGTTCTTC | CASSSSGRANEQFF
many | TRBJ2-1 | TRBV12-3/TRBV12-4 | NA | TGTGCCAGCAGTTTCCCCCGGGACACCGCCGGGAATGAGCAGTTCTTC | CASSFPRDTAGNEQFF
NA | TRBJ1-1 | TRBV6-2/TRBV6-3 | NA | TGTGCCAGCAGTTATCAGGGTACGGGCACTGAAGCTTTCTTT | CASSYQGTGTEAFF
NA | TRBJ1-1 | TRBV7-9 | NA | TGTGCCAGCAGCCACAGGGAATTCACTGAAGCTTTCTTT | CASSHREFTEAFF
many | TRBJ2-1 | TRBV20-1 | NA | TGCAGTGCTAGATACACCGGGACAAGGACACAAAAGCAGTTCTTC | CSARYTGTRTQKQFF
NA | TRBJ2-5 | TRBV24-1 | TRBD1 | TGTGCCACCCGTGACAGGGATAAAGAGACCCAGTACTTC | CATRDRDKETQYF
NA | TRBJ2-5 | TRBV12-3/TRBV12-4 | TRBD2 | TGTGCCAGCAGTTTGTGGACTAGCGGGAGAGATGAGACCCAGTACTTC | CASSLWTSGRDETQYF
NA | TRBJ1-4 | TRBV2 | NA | TGTGCCAGCAGTGGAGGCTCAACAGGGCTAGTCAAAAAACTGTTTTTT | CASSGGSTGLVKKLFF
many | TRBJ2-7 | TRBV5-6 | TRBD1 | TGTGCCAGCAGCTTTGGGACAGGGGAAGTAATCTACGAGCAGTACTTC | CASSFGTGEVIYEQYF
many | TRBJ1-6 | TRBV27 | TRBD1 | TGTGCCAGCAGTCCCTACAGGGGAACTAATTCACCCCTCCACTTT | CASSPYRGTNSPLHF
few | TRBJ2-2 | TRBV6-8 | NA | TGTGCCCCTCCTAGACAGAACACCGGGGAGCTGTTTTTT | CAPPRQNTGELFF
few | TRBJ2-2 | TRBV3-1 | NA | TGTGCCAGCAGCTACTCAGGGTATGGCGGGGAGCTGTTTTTT | CASSYSGYGGELFF
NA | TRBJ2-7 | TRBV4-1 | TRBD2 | TGCGCCAGCAGCCAAGTGCCAGGACTAGCGGGGAAAGGCACCTACGAGCAGTACTTC | CASSQVPGLAGKGTYEQYF
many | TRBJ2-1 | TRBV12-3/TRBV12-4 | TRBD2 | TGTGCCAGCATTGGGACTAGCGAGACCCCTTTGCCTCGGGATGAGCAGTTCTTC | CASIGTSETPLPRDEQFF
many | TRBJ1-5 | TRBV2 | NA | TGTGCCAGCAGTGTGGAGGGGACTCAGCCCCAGCATTTT | CASSVEGTQPQHF
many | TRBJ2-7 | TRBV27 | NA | TGTGCCAGCAGTTTATCGTGGGGGTGGCCCTACGAGCAGTACTTC | CASSLSWGWPYEQYF
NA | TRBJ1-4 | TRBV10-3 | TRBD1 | TGTGCCATCGGACAGGGGGCGGGTGAAAAACTGTTTTTT | CAIGQGAGEKLFF
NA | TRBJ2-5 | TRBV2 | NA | TGTGCCAGCAGCCCCCCCAGCGTGGAGACCCAGTACTTC | CASSPPSVETQYF
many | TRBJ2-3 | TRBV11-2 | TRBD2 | TGTGCCAGCAGCTTACCGCGGGAGAGGGGAAGTACGCAGTATTTT | CASSLPRERGSTQYF
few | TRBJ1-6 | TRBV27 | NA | TGTGCCAGCAGTTTACCCCCACCCGGGGGAGATAATTCACCCCTCCACTTT | CASSLPPPGGDNSPLHF
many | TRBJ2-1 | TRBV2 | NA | TGTGCCAGCAGTCTTCAGGGGTGGAATGAGCAGTTCTTC | CASSLQGWNEQFF
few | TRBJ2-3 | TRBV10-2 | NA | TGCGCCAACTCGTTCGGGGTGGACACAGATACGCAGTATTTT | CANSFGVDTDTQYF
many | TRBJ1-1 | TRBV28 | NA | TGTGCCAGCACTCTCTGGGATATGAACACTGAAGCTTTCTTT | CASTLWDMNTEAFF
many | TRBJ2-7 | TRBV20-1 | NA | TGCAGTGCTAATTCACAAAACTCCTACGAGCAGTACTTC | CSANSQNSYEQYF